The sequence of this TCR beta chain was determined in a study of regulatory T cells in long-lasting Graves disease. Described time point: persistent/refractory GD, antithyroid drugs over 5 years with positive TRAb. PBMCs provided the RNA from which the TCR library was made. CDR1 is SGHRS, CDR2 YFSETQ, per germline. The CDR3 spans 18 residues. V gave up 5 bases and J gave up 0 bases; unmatched junction bases: 12. Study observations and caveats: Persistent patients shared under 3,000 public clonotypes among themselves. Newly diagnosed patients shared fewer, at more than 850.

This clonotype was observed a few times. What it binds is not known. Arm-PCR of CDR3 regions and iRepertoire HTBI primers were the basis on which TCR beta libraries were built. TCRdb analysed the multiplex PCR reads with MiXCR anew, one entry per CDR3 protein. This table has some 450,000 distinct CDR3 sequences, around 20% appearing once. This sample comprised peripheral blood mononuclear cells (PBMCs), obtained when the disease was refractory, from a patient treated with antithyroid drugs. The receptor comes from a female donor with Graves disease. This sequence joins TRBV5-1 and TRBJ1-5; 9 nucleotides align to TRBD1. CDR3 sequence reads: CASSLRGQGRYSNQPQHF. CDR3 coding DNA: TGCGCCAGCAGTTTGAGGGGACAGGGACGTTATAGCAATCAGCCCCAGCATTTT. Looking up the rest from reference TRBV5-1 and TRBJ1-5 gives the full variable domain: KAGVTQTPRYLIKTRGQQVTLSCSPISGHRSVSWYQQTPGQGLQFLFEYFSETQRNKGNFPGRFSGRQFSNSRSEMNVSTLELGDSALYLCASSLRGQGRYSNQPQHFGDGTRLSIL.